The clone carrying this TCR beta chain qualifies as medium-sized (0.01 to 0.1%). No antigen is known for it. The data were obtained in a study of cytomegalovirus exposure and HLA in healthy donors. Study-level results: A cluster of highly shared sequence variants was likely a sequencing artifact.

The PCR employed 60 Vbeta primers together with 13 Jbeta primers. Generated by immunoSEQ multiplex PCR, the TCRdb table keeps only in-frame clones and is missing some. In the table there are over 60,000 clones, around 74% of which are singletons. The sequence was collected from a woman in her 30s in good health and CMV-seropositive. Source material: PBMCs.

In DNA form, the CDR3 reads TGTGCCAGCAGTGAAACAGCACGGAATGAGCAGTTCTTC. Protein sequence: CASSETARNEQFF. The chain uses TRBV2 and TRBJ2-1; D is unresolved. Trimming removed 2 bases at V and 7 bases at J, with 9 bases between. The CDR3 is made up of 13 amino acids. Germline V gene lookup returns CDR1 SNHLY and CDR2 FYNNEI.